The entry that follows covers one T cell receptor beta chain sequence. What it recognizes is unknown. This sample is drawn from a study of shared clonotypes between healthy human individuals. Study overall: Used for every donor were three CD4 naive, three CD4 memory, two CD8 naive and one CD8 memory plate.

Findings of the study overall: Sample collection involved blood only; tissue repertoires are likely different. For sorted subsets, rarefaction showed incomplete sequencing despite large depth.

V shed 0 bases and J 4 bases; nucleotides not matched to a gene: 4. CDR1 and CDR2 (germline): SGHKS, YYEKEE (reference sequence). The CDR3 extends over 14 amino acids. TCRdb keeps only in-frame clones here, not all; method: immunoSEQ multiplex PCR. The sample has 900,000 to 1,200,000 clones, more than 75% seen once. Material: memory CD4+ T cells from PBMCs. Indicated subset: CD45RA-negative fraction. The V gene is TRBV5-5, the J gene TRBJ2-7; the match to TRBD1 covers 7 bases. This receptor was taken from a man aged 18 to 29 in good health. Some clones in this sample may be carry-over from other donors' samples. This chain's CDR3 is CASSLVGQPYEQYF. The CDR3 bases are TGTGCCAGCAGCTTGGTGGGACAGCCATACGAGCAGTACTTC.